The text below deals with one T cell receptor beta chain. Its antigen is as yet unknown. Vbeta (60) and Jbeta (13) primers were used in the PCR. Data came from immunoSEQ multiplex PCR; TCRdb stores just in-frame clones and leaves some out. The sample shows about 160,000 clones, around 80% of them seen only once. The data belong to a study of cytomegalovirus exposure and HLA in healthy donors. The study's findings and limits: In terms of immune exposure information, only CMV serostatus was available.

The trim removed 10 bases at V and 1 base at J, leaving 10 bases unmatched. The CDR3 covers 15 residues. The germline CDR1 and CDR2 sequences are MNHEY and SVGAGI. The receptor was isolated from a man aged 40-50 years in good health and CMV-seronegative. Sequencing was carried out using PBMCs. This chain joins TRBV6-5 and TRBJ2-5, with 9 bases fitting TRBD1. CDR3 sequence reads: CATSTGTGIQETQYF. The CDR3 DNA is TGTGCCACCTCGACCGGGACAGGGATCCAAGAGACCCAGTACTTC.